The T cell receptor beta chain described here comes from a study of technical replicates of blood from a few donors. The CDR3 is made up of 14 amino acids. V gave up 1 base and J gave up 1 base, with 7 bases separating them. The V gene's germline CDR1 is SGHTA and CDR2 FQGNSA. TCRdb keeps only in-frame clones here, not all; method: immunoSEQ multiplex PCR. This table has around 69,000 clones, 75% to 90% appearing once. This clone was observed a single time. This rearrangement joins TRBV7-2 to TRBJ1-1, with TRBD1 as a possible D gene (5 bases). The sequencing sample was made of PBMCs. This clonotype was obtained from a human donor in good health. Some clones in this sample may be carry-over from other donors' samples. CDR3 sequence (DNA): TGTGCCAGCAGCTTAGGGGGCGCGAACACTGAAGCTTTCTTT. Its translation: CASSLGGANTEAFF.